This TCR beta chain appears in the sequencing data of a study of cytomegalovirus exposure and HLA in healthy donors. About the study: Per a later analysis, the 550 to 850 first-cohort and 110 or so validation repertoires shared one platform.

Regarding this clone: Its matching antigen is unknown.

Study findings and constraints: Most TCR sequences were uncommon, yet certain public TCRs appeared in many donors. The listing of about 150 TCR beta chains classed them as cytomegalovirus-associated.

Measured with immunoSEQ multiplex PCR; TCRdb has only the in-frame clones, and not every one. The sample includes about 130,000 clones, less than 95% of them seen just once. The donors were in the roughly 120-subject validation cohort; that cohort was separate from the approximately 700-subject first cohort. V shed 4 bases and J 0 bases; nucleotides not matched to a gene: 12. Germline V lookup: CDR1 LGHNA, CDR2 YNFKEQ. The CDR3 has 19 residues. The receptor was derived from a man aged 18 to 30 in good health and CMV-seropositive. The sequencing input was PBMCs. The chain carries TRBV4-2 and TRBJ2-7, with 13 bases lining up with TRBD2. The CDR3 spells CASSRRLAGGGGSSYEQYF. The CDR3 DNA sequence: TGTGCCAGCAGCCGCCGACTAGCGGGAGGAGGGGGAAGCTCCTACGAGCAGTACTTC.